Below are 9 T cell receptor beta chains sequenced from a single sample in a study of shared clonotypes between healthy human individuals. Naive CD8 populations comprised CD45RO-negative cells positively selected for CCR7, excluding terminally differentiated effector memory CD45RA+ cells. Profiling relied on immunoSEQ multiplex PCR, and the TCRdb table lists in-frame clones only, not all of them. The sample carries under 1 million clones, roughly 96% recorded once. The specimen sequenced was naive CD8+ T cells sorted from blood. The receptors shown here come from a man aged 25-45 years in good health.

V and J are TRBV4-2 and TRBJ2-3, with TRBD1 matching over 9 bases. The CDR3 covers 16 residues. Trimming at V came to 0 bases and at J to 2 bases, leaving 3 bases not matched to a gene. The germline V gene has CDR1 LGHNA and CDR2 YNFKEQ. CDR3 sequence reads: CASSQDYRGLTDTQYF. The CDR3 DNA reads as TGTGCCAGCAGCCAAGACTACAGGGGGCTCACAGATACGCAGTATTTT.

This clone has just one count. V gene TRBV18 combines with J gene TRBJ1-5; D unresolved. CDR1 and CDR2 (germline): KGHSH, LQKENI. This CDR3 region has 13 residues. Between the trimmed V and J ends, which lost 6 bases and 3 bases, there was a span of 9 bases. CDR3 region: CASSFNDNQPQHF. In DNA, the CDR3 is TGTGCCAGCTCTTTCAATGACAATCAGCCCCAGCATTTT. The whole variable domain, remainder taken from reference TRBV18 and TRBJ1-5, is NAGVMQNPRHLVRRRGQEARLRCSPMKGHSHVYWYRQLPEEGLKFMVYLQKENIIDESGMPKERFSAEFPKEGPSILRIQQVVRGDSAAYFCASSFNDNQPQHFGDGTRLSIL.

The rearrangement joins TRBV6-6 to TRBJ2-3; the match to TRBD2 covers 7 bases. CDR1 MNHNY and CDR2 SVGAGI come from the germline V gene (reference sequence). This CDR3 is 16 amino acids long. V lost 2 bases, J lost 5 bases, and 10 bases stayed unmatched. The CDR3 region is CASSYGAGVNGDTQYF. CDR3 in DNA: TGTGCCAGCAGTTACGGGGCGGGAGTTAATGGAGATACGCAGTATTTT.

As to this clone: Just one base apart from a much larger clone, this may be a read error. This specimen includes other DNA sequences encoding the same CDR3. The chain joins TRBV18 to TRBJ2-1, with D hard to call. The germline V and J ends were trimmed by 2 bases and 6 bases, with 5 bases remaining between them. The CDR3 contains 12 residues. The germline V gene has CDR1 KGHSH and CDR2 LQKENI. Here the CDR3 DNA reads TGTGCCAGCTCACCAACGGGCAATGAGCAGTTCTTC. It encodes CASSPTGNEQFF.

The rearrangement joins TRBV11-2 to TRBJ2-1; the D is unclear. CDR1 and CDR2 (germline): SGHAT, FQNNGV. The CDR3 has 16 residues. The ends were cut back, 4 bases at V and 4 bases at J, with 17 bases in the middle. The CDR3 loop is CASSWKMVTYYNEQFF. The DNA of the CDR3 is TGTGCCAGCAGCTGGAAAATGGTTACTTATTACAATGAGCAGTTCTTC.

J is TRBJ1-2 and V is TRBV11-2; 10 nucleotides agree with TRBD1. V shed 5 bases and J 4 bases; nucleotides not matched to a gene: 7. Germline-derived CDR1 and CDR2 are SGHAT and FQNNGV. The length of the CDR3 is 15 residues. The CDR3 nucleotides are TGTGCCAGCAGCCCCTGGGACAGGGGCGGCTATGGCTACACCTTC. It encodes CASSPWDRGGYGYTF.

The CDR3 loop reads CASRYLGQGDGYTF. The CDR3 DNA sequence: TGTGCCAGCAGATACCTCGGACAGGGAGATGGCTACACCTTC. The chain joins TRBV27 to TRBJ1-2, with 8 bases fitting TRBD1. Trimming took 6 bases from V and 6 from J; bases not matched to a gene: 9. The CDR3 has 14 amino acids. Germline CDR1 and CDR2: MNHEY and SMNVEV (reference sequence).

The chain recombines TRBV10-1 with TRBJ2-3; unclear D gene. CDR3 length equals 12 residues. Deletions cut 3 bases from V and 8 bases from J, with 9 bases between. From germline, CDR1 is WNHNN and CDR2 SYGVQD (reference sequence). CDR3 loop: CASSDRSSTQYF. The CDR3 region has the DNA TGCGCCAGCAGTGACCGGTCCAGTACGCAGTATTTT.

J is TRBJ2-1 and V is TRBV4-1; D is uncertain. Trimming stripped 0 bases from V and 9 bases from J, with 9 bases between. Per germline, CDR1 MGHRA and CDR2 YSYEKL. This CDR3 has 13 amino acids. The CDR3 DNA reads TGCGCCAGCAGCCAAGATTACGCAACTGAGCAGTTCTTC. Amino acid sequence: CASSQDYATEQFF.